Listed below are T cell receptor beta chains from one sample, sequenced in a study of blood T cell repertoires in COVID-19. The table came from immunoSEQ multiplex PCR; TCRdb's copy has only in-frame clones and leaves some out. The profile shows over 200,000 clones, approximately 90% of them singletons. Sequencing used peripheral blood. The receptor set was obtained from a woman aged 40 to 49 who had recovered from COVID-19. Each CDR3 is given with its conserved first and last residue. D genes are given only for firm matches. Part of the rows lack a size; the others show once, few, many or a class for expanded clones.

>TRBD1|NA|TRBJ1-3|13|TRBV13
TGTGCCAGCCGGGGACAGGGCGGAAACACCATATATTTT
CASRGQGGNTIYF
>TRBD2|NA|TRBJ2-7|16|TRBV9
TGTGCCAGCAGCGTAGTCCCGGGGGGCGGGAGGGGCGAGCAGTACTTC
CASSVVPGGGRGEQYF
>TRBD2|NA|TRBJ2-1|14|TRBV20-1
TGCAGTGCTAGTAGGCTAGCGGGAGTGCTTGAGCAGTTCTTC
CSASRLAGVLEQFF
>TRBD1|NA|TRBJ1-2|14|TRBV19
TGTGCCAGTAGTCCGGGACAGACTGACTATGGCTACACCTTC
CASSPGQTDYGYTF
>NA|NA|TRBJ1-2|13|TRBV12-3/TRBV12-4
TGTGCCAGCACCACGGAAGGGAGGGATGGCTACACCTTC
CASTTEGRDGYTF
>TRBD1|NA|TRBJ2-2|17|TRBV7-9
TGTGCCAGCAGCCCGGGACAGGGTCCTTCGAACACCGGGGAGCTGTTTTTT
CASSPGQGPSNTGELFF
>TRBD1|NA|TRBJ1-3|15|TRBV19
TGTGCCAGTAAAGACGGGACAGGGGCCGGAAACACCATATATTTT
CASKDGTGAGNTIYF
>TRBD2|NA|TRBJ2-7|13|TRBV7-2
TGTGCCAGCAGCCCGGGCGGGCGGGGGGAGCAGTACTTC
CASSPGGRGEQYF
>NA|once|TRBJ1-1|14|TRBV15
TGTGCCACCAGCAGAGTGGTCCCGGGCACTGAAGCTTTCTTT
CATSRVVPGTEAFF
>TRBD1|NA|TRBJ2-5|16|TRBV7-9
TGTGCCAGCAGCTTCCTCGGACAGGGGGCCGGGGAGACCCAGTACTTC
CASSFLGQGAGETQYF
>TRBD1|NA|TRBJ1-5|19|TRBV16
TGTGCCAGCAGCCAATCAATGGACAGGGAGTGGTACAGCAATCAGCCCCAGCATTTT
CASSQSMDREWYSNQPQHF
>TRBD1|once|TRBJ2-1|16|TRBV7-2
TGTGCCAGCAGCCCAGAGGTGGGACAGGGGGTAGGTGAGCAGTTCTTC
CASSPEVGQGVGEQFF
>NA|NA|TRBJ1-2|15|TRBV2
TGTGCCAGCAGTGACCGGACAGCGCGCAACTATGGCTACACCTTC
CASSDRTARNYGYTF
>TRBD2|NA|TRBJ2-7|15|TRBV11-2
TGTGCCAGCAGCTCGTCTAGCGGGAGTCCATACGAGCAGTACTTC
CASSSSSGSPYEQYF
>NA|NA|TRBJ2-3|15|TRBV5-4
TGTGCCAGCAGCTTGGGGGTTAGCGGCCATGATACGCAGTATTTT
CASSLGVSGHDTQYF
>NA|once|TRBJ1-2|13|TRBV15
TGTGCCACCAGTCGGGGAGCCAACTATGGCTACACCTTC
CATSRGANYGYTF
>NA|NA|TRBJ1-6|16|TRBV7-6
TGTGCCAGCAGCCCGACAGCCAGCTCCTATAATTCACCCCTCCACTTT
CASSPTASSYNSPLHF